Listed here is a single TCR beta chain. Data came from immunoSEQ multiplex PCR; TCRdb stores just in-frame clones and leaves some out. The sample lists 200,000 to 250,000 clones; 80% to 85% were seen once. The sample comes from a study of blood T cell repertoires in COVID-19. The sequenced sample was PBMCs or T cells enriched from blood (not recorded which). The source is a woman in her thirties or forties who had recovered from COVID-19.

The chain's CDR3 is CASSVGGVSYEQYF. As DNA, the CDR3 is TGTGCCAGTAGTGTCGGCGGGGTATCCTACGAGCAGTACTTC. This rearrangement joins TRBV19 to TRBJ2-7, with D possibly TRBD2 on 6 matching bases. The CDR3 sequence is 14 residues long. Germline V CDR1 and CDR2: LNHDA, SQIVND (reference sequence). V shed 5 bases and J shed 1 base, with 12 bases lying between them.